The 2 T cell receptor beta chains below were found in one sample sequenced in a study of OX40 agonist ivuxolimab in advanced cancers. Library creation used the immunoSEQ multiplex PCR assay. TCRdb mirrors the immuneACCESS table, restricted to in-frame sequences. Some clones are absent from its copies; in checked studies, under half trace to an unresolved V gene, and the reason for the others is unknown. Here the sample has 77,000 or so clones; about 94% occur a single time. In total, the top ten clones hold 20% of the sample. This sample comprised CD4+ or CD8+ T cells sorted from blood, obtained in a trial of the OX40 agonist ivuxolimab. The receptors were gathered from an adult with an advanced solid tumor such as melanoma, head and neck, liver or kidney cancer.

This clone was seen more than once but under ten times. The DNA for the CDR3 is TGTGCCAGCAGCATTCCGACAGGGGACTACGAGCAGTACTTC. Its protein product is CASSIPTGDYEQYF. The chain couples TRBV7-9 to TRBJ2-7; 8 bases map to TRBD1. J lost 3 bases, V lost 5 bases, and 6 bases had no gene match. Per the germline V gene, CDR1 is SEHNR and CDR2 is FQNEAQ (reference sequence). CDR3 length: 14 amino acids.

The chain uses TRBV6-6 and TRBJ1-2, with D perhaps TRBD1 (5 bases). With 5 bases removed from V and 2 bases from J, the gap between germline ends came to 15 bases. This CDR3 is 15 amino acids long. Germline V gene sequence: CDR1 MNHNY, CDR2 SVGAGI (reference sequence). CDR3 sequence (DNA): TGTGCCAGCAGTGCTCAGGGTCAGATAAACTATGGCTACACCTTC. This gives the protein CASSAQGQINYGYTF.